The next 30 T cell receptor beta chains were all read from a single sample in a study of human T cells and chemical hapten exposure. TCRdb reanalysed the RACE reads using MiXCR and keeps one entry per CDR3 protein. The sample has roughly 100,000 distinct CDR3 sequences; 8% to 10% are singletons. The time point is: pre-sensitization, week 0. Treatment indicated: therapeutic diphenylcyclopropenone sensitization with weekly scalp DPC. The sample here was whole blood, taken in connection with sensitization to the hapten diphenylcyclopropenone (DPC). Receptor source: a woman in her 40s with alopecia areata. Some clones in this sample may be carry-over from other donors' samples.

The chain joins TRBV12-5 to TRBJ1-2; D might be TRBD1 (5 bases). Germline V gene data show CDR1 as LGHNT and CDR2 as FRNRAP. The germline V and J ends were trimmed by 0 bases and 8 bases, with 19 bases remaining between them. This CDR3 spans 16 amino acids. The DNA of the CDR3 is TGTGCTAGTGGTTTGGTACTAGGGACCGGTTTGCAGGGCTACACCTTC. Protein sequence: CASGLVLGTGLQGYTF.

This clonotype has a handful of counts. This chain links TRBV6-5 with TRBJ1-1; the D gene is possibly TRBD1 (5 bases). This CDR3 is built from 11 residues. Deletions cut 6 bases from V and 8 bases from J, with 10 bases between. Per the germline V gene, CDR1 is MNHEY and CDR2 is SVGAGI. The CDR3 DNA reads TGTGCCAGCAGCCGCCGGGACGAAGCTTTCTTT. It yields the protein CASSRRDEAFF.

This clonotype was counted ten times or more. The genes are TRBV12-3 or TRBV12-4 and TRBJ1-5, with D uncertain. CDR3 length: 14 residues. The V end lost 3 bases, the J end lost 0 bases, and 6 bases lay between the germline ends. The CDR3 DNA follows: TGTGCCAGCAGTTTCTACATTAGCAATCAGCCCCAGCATTTT. This encodes CASSFYISNQPQHF.

This clonotype occurred many times. The chain employs TRBV5-1 and TRBJ2-1; 7 nucleotides agree with TRBD2. This CDR3 is 16 amino acids long. In germline, CDR1 is SGHRS, CDR2 YFSETQ. Losses at the gene ends were 7 bases for V and 4 bases for J; bases not matched to a gene: 14. The CDR3 reads CASRTSGGGTYNEQFF. CDR3 DNA sequence: TGCGCCAGCCGAACCTCCGGCGGGGGTACGTACAATGAGCAGTTCTTC.

The chain uses TRBV5-1 and TRBJ2-7; TRBD1 agrees at 9 bases. Germline V gene data show CDR1 as SGHRS and CDR2 as YFSETQ. This CDR3 is built from 13 residues. The junction had 1 base not matched to a gene; V was cut back by 3 bases and J by 3 bases. The CDR3 DNA reads TGCGCCAGCAGCTGGGACAGGGACTACGAGCAGTACTTC. Encoded protein: CASSWDRDYEQYF.

The V and J genes are TRBV7-3 and TRBJ2-3, with D possibly being TRBD1 (6 bases). The CDR3 runs to 15 residues. With 2 bases removed from V and 5 bases from J, the gap between germline ends came to 14 bases. Germline CDR1 SGHTA, CDR2 FQGTGA. The chain's CDR3 is CASSLGGAGEDTQYF. The DNA of the CDR3 is TGTGCCAGCAGCTTAGGGGGCGCCGGGGAAGATACGCAGTATTTT.

V usage is TRBV20-1 and J usage is TRBJ2-1, with 15 bases matching TRBD2. The CDR3 spans 16 residues. Germline V CDR1 and CDR2: DFQATT, SNEGSKA (reference sequence). V gave up 1 base and J gave up 8 bases; unmatched junction bases: 6. DNA for the CDR3: TGCAGTGCTAGAGGGACTAGCGGGGGGGCGTCCCATGAGCAGTTCTTC. Its protein product is CSARGTSGGASHEQFF.

This clonotype was counted many times. This chain connects TRBV2 to TRBJ2-1; TRBD1 aligns across 8 bases. Trimming cost V 6 bases and J 10 bases; bases outside gene matches: 11. Germline V lookup: CDR1 SNHLY, CDR2 FYNNEI. The CDR3 totals 14 residues. The CDR3 loop is CASRTGGLSSEQFF. In DNA, the CDR3 is TGTGCCAGCAGAACAGGGGGATTGTCGTCCGAGCAGTTCTTC.

The sample holds many counts of this clonotype. V gene TRBV11-2 combines with J gene TRBJ2-1; unclear D gene. Germline lookup yields CDR1 SGHAT and CDR2 FQNNGV. Trimming left V 0 bases short and J 4 bases short, with 10 bases between. This CDR3 has 15 residues. CDR3 sequence: CASSLERQLYNEQFF. DNA for the CDR3: TGTGCCAGCAGCTTAGAAAGGCAGCTTTACAATGAGCAGTTCTTC.

V usage is TRBV4-1 and J usage is TRBJ1-4; 7 nucleotides line up with TRBD1. Germline V gene sequence: CDR1 MGHRA, CDR2 YSYEKL. The length of the CDR3 is 18 residues. J gave up 4 bases and V 0 bases, and 11 bases lay outside the gene matches. Here the CDR3 reads CASSQDRVPDRHNEKLFF. CDR3 nucleotide sequence: TGCGCCAGCAGCCAAGATCGTGTACCGGACAGGCATAATGAAAAACTGTTTTTT.

This clonotype was recorded at least ten times. The chain employs TRBV9 and TRBJ1-5, with 9 nucleotides matching TRBD1. After removal of 3 bases from V and 2 bases from J, the junction contained 3 bases not matched to a gene. In germline, CDR1 is SGDLS, CDR2 YYNGEE. This CDR3 comprises 15 residues. CDR3 residues: CASSAGQGGNQPQHF. In DNA, the CDR3 is TGTGCCAGCAGCGCGGGACAGGGAGGCAATCAGCCCCAGCATTTT.

The V and J genes are TRBV7-8 and TRBJ2-1; 7 nucleotides agree with TRBD1. The germline gives CDR1 SGHVS, CDR2 FQNEAQ. The J segment lost 3 bases and the V segment lost 3 bases, leaving 2 bases of the junction unmatched. The CDR3 is 14 amino acids. CDR3 protein: CASSFRDSYNEQFF. CDR3 sequence (DNA): TGTGCCAGCAGCTTCCGGGACAGCTACAATGAGCAGTTCTTC.

This chain connects TRBV7-2 to TRBJ2-2, with 7 bases matching TRBD2. The CDR3 extends over 14 amino acids. V shed 6 bases, J shed 4 bases, and the junction held 5 bases outside the gene matches. Germline loops: CDR1 SGHTA, CDR2 FQGNSA. CDR3 sequence (DNA): TGTGCCAGCAGTAGGACTAGGGCCACCGGGGAGCTGTTTTTT. This encodes CASSRTRATGELFF.

This clonotype has at least ten counts. The gene calls are TRBV29-1 and TRBJ1-2; D is unclear. The length of the CDR3 is 13 residues. V was pared by 6 bases and J by 5 bases, with 16 bases between. CDR1 and CDR2 (germline): SQVTM, ANQGSEA. CDR3 sequence (DNA): TGCAGCGTCGCCACAGAGAACTTTTATGGCTACACCTTC. Encoded protein: CSVATENFYGYTF.

The CDR3 nucleotides read TGTGCCAGCAGTTACCCCCCCAAAGAGACCCAGTACTTC. This encodes CASSYPPKETQYF. The J gene is TRBJ2-5, the V gene TRBV6-2 or TRBV6-3, with no clear D. The V gene lost 2 bases and the J gene lost 3 bases, with 7 bases spanning the gap. This CDR3 spans 13 amino acids. Per germline, CDR1 MNHEY and CDR2 SVGEGT.

There are many counts of this clonotype. The J gene is TRBJ1-4, the V gene TRBV30, with D uncertain. Germline V gene data show CDR1 as GTSNPN and CDR2 as SVGIG (reference sequence). The CDR3 extends over 13 amino acids. V shed 7 bases and J shed 2 bases, with 11 bases lying between them. This chain's CDR3 is CASPPPTNEKLFF. CDR3 sequence (DNA): TGTGCCTCCCCTCCGCCTACTAATGAAAAACTGTTTTTT.

V and J are TRBV10-3 and TRBJ2-1; TRBD1 agrees at 8 bases. J lost 0 bases, V lost 6 bases, and 13 bases had no gene match. The germline CDR1 and CDR2 sequences are ENHRY and SYGVKD. The CDR3 covers 18 residues. The CDR3: CAIRTGTGSTSSYNEQFF. CDR3 coding DNA: TGTGCCATCAGAACCGGGACAGGATCGACAAGCTCCTACAATGAGCAGTTCTTC.

This clonotype was counted only a few times. The chain couples TRBV7-6 to TRBJ2-3; 12 nucleotides agree with TRBD2. The CDR3 length is 21 residues. Germline values: CDR1 SGHVS, CDR2 FNYEAQ. The trim removed 2 bases at V and 0 bases at J, leaving 15 bases unmatched. CDR3 sequence reads: CASSLKGGLAGSPTSTDTQYF. The DNA for the CDR3 is TGTGCCAGCAGCTTAAAGGGCGGACTAGCGGGGAGCCCCACTAGCACAGATACGCAGTATTTT.

Only a few counts were recorded for this clonotype. DNA of the CDR3: TGTGCCAGCAGCAACGGACAGGGGCACTCCTACGAGCAGTACTTC. Protein sequence: CASSNGQGHSYEQYF. The V and J genes are TRBV13 and TRBJ2-7, with 9 bases lining up with TRBD1. CDR1 is PRHDT, CDR2 FYEKMQ, per germline (reference sequence). The V gene end was trimmed by 5 bases and the J gene end by 0 bases; junction bases not matched to a gene: 5. This CDR3 comprises 15 residues.

The chain uses TRBV14 and TRBJ1-2, with a possible D match to TRBD1 (5 bases). CDR3 length equals 13 residues. Germline V gene data show CDR1 as SGHDN and CDR2 as FVKESK. V lost 4 bases and J lost 3, with 9 bases in between. CDR3 bases: TGTGCCAGCAGCCGACAGCTAGACTATGGCTACACCTTC. Encoded protein: CASSRQLDYGYTF.

The chain combines TRBV2 with TRBJ1-2; 10 bases align to TRBD1. Germline CDR1 and CDR2: SNHLY and FYNNEI. The CDR3 runs to 14 residues. The V segment lost 1 base and the J segment 8 bases; nucleotides outside the gene matches: 4. The CDR3, as DNA: TGTGCCAGCAGTGAAGGACAGGGGGCACGAGGCTACACCTTC. Its translation: CASSEGQGARGYTF.

This clonotype was found many times. The V gene is TRBV20-1, the J gene TRBJ2-1, with 9 bases that match TRBD2. From germline, CDR1 is DFQATT and CDR2 SNEGSKA (reference sequence). The CDR3 extends over 18 amino acids. V gave up 2 bases and J gave up 0 bases; unmatched junction bases: 11. In DNA form, the CDR3 reads TGCAGTGCTAGATTCTGGAGCGGGGGGCCGGGCTCCTACAATGAGCAGTTCTTC. Residues: CSARFWSGGPGSYNEQFF.

This clonotype has just a few counts. The chain couples TRBV9 to TRBJ1-3; D gene unclear. Trimming pared 0 bases from V and 1 base from J, leaving 14 bases between. CDR1 and CDR2 from the germline V gene are SGDLS and YYNGEE. The CDR3 is 17 residues long. The CDR3 spells CASSVGGEGASGNTIYF. The CDR3 nucleotides are TGTGCCAGCAGCGTAGGGGGAGAGGGTGCTTCTGGAAACACCATATATTTT. The variable domain in full, with the rest retrieved from reference TRBV9 and TRBJ1-3, is DSGVTQTPKHLITATGQRVTLRCSPRSGDLSVYWYQQSLDQGLQFLIQYYNGEERAKGNILERFSAQQFPDLHSELNLSSLELGDSALYFCASSVGGEGASGNTIYFGEGSWLTVV.

This clonotype occurred many times. This chain uses TRBV12-2 with TRBJ1-2; the table calls TRBD1, which could not be checked here. TRBV12-2 is tagged as a pseudogene. The CDR3 covers 18 residues. The CDR3, as DNA: TGTGCAAGTCGCCCGACGCCGGGACAGGGGATCGCTAACTATGGCTACACCTTC. Translation gives CASRPTPGQGIANYGYTF.

This clonotype was seen ten or more times. This rearrangement joins TRBV6-2 or TRBV6-3 to TRBJ2-2; D perhaps matches TRBD1 (6 bases). The germline V and J ends were trimmed by 5 bases and 4 bases, with 17 bases remaining between them. CDR1 and CDR2 (germline): MNHEY, SVGEGT. CDR3 length: 16 amino acids. CDR3 nucleotides: TGTGCCAGCAGTGAGACCCGGGACACACTCACCGGGGAGCTGTTTTTT. It yields the protein CASSETRDTLTGELFF.

The J gene is TRBJ2-7, the V gene TRBV18; no clear D gene. V was pared by 3 bases and J by 2 bases, with 5 bases between. The length of the CDR3 is 12 residues. CDR1 KGHSH and CDR2 LQKENI come from the germline V gene. CDR3 DNA sequence: TGTGCCAGCTCACCCCGGCCCTACGAGCAGTACTTC. It encodes CASSPRPYEQYF.

This clonotype was counted at least ten times. The genes are TRBV6-2 or TRBV6-3 and TRBJ1-5; the D gene is possibly TRBD1 (6 bases). The length of the CDR3 is 13 residues. Germline V gene data show CDR1 as MNHEY and CDR2 as SVGEGT. The V end was cut by 5 bases, the J end by 5 bases, with 10 bases between. In DNA form, the CDR3 reads TGTGCCAGCAGTGTTAACAGGGATCAGCCCCAGCATTTT. Amino acids: CASSVNRDQPQHF.

In its sample, this clonotype was seen many times. This chain joins TRBV7-8 and TRBJ1-1; D is possibly TRBD1 (6 bases). The CDR3 has 14 amino acids. CDR1 SGHVS and CDR2 FQNEAQ come from the germline V gene. V lost 3 bases, J lost 1 base, and 9 bases lay in between. CDR3 nucleotide sequence: TGTGCCAGCAGCTTGTTAGGGGGGAACACTGAAGCTTTCTTT. It is translated as CASSLLGGNTEAFF.

This clonotype was detected ten times or more. The chain carries TRBV12-3 or TRBV12-4 and TRBJ1-2, with no clear D. The CDR3 length is 14 residues. V gave up 2 bases and J gave up 3 bases, with 10 bases separating them. The CDR3 reads CASSLWDRDYGYTF. For the CDR3, the DNA is TGTGCCAGCAGTTTATGGGATAGGGACTATGGCTACACCTTC.

The chain carries TRBV5-4 and TRBJ2-3; D gene ambiguous. V gave up 9 bases and J gave up 5 bases, with 16 bases separating them. The CDR3 loop spans 13 amino acids. The germline V gene has CDR1 SGHNT and CDR2 YYREEE (reference sequence). The CDR3 reads CATRSDPKDTQYF. CDR3 nucleotide sequence: TGTGCCACCCGTTCGGACCCCAAAGATACGCAGTATTTT.